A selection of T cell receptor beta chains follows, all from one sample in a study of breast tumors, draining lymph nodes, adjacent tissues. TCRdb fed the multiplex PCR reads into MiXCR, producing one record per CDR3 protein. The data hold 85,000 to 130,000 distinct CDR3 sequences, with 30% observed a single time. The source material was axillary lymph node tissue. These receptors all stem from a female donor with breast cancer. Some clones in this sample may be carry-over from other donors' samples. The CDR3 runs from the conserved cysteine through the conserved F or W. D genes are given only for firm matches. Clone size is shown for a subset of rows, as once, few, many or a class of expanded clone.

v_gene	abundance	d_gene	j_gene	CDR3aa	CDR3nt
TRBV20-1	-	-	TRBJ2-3	CSARPWDWRFTDTQYF	TGCAGTGCTAGACCGTGGGACTGGCGGTTCACAGACACGCAGTATTTC
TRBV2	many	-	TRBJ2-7	CASGWTYEQYF	TGTGCCAGTGGGTGGACCTACGAGCAGTACTTC
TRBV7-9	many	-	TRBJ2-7	CASSPNTYEQYF	TGTGCCAGCAGCCCCAATACCTACGAGCAGTACTTC
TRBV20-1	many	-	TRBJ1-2	CSAPLLYGYTF	TGCAGTGCGCCCCTGCTCTATGGCTACACCTTC
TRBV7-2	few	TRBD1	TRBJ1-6	CASSLRQGARSPLHF	TGTGCCAGCAGCTTAAGGCAGGGGGCCCGGTCACCCCTCCACTTT
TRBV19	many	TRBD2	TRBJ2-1	CASSPGLAGAYNEQFF	TGTGCCAGTAGTCCGGGACTAGCGGGAGCCTACAATGAGCAGTTCTTC
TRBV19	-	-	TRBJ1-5	CASSIGGAGRNQPQHF	TGTGCCAGTAGTATCGGAGGGGCAGGGAGGAATCAGCCCCAGCATTTT
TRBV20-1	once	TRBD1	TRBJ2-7	CSARGGQGTYEQYF	TGCAGCGCTAGAGGGGGACAGGGGACCTACGAGCAGTACTTC
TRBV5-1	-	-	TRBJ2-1	CASSLVWAIGTYNEQFF	TGCGCCAGCAGCTTGGTTTGGGCTATCGGTACCTACAATGAGCAGTTCTTC
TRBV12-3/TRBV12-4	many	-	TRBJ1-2	CASSLVARGYGYTF	TGTGCCAGCAGTTTAGTCGCCAGGGGCTATGGCTACACCTTC
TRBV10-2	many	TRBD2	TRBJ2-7	CASSARLAGGLDEQYF	TGCGCCAGCAGCGCAAGACTAGCGGGAGGGTTGGACGAGCAGTACTTC
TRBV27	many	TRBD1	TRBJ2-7	CASSLRTGNEQYF	TGTGCCAGCAGTCTTCGGACAGGGAACGAGCAGTACTTC
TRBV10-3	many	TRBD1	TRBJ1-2	CAISATGGLGYTF	TGTGCCATCAGTGCTACAGGGGGCCTCGGCTACACCTTC
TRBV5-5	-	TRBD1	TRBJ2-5	CASSLTGGNEKLFLETQYF	TGTGCCAGCAGCCTGACAGGGGGTAATGAAAAACTGTTCTTAGAGACCCAGTACTTC
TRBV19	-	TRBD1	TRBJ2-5	CASSIDQTGTGETQYF	TGTGCCAGTAGTATAGACCAAACAGGGACAGGAGAGACCCAGTACTTC
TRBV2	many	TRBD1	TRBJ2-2	CASSIQGARTGELFF	TGTGCCAGCAGCATACAGGGGGCGCGCACCGGGGAGCTGTTTTTT
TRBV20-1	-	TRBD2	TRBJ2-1	CSASTTSGYNEQFF	TGCAGTGCTTCTACAACTAGCGGTTACAATGAGCAGTTCTTC
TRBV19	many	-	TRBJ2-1	CASRSSQGGNEQFF	TGTGCCAGCAGGTCCTCACAGGGAGGCAATGAGCAGTTCTTC
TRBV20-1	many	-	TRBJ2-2	CSASGTPGELFF	TGCAGTGCTAGTGGAACGCCCGGGGAGCTGTTTTTT
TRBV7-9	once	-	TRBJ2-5	CASSLWGGDQETQYF	TGTGCCAGCAGCTTATGGGGCGGAGACCAAGAGACCCAGTACTTC
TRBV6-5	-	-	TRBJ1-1	CASSPRQKGTEAFF	TGTGCCAGCAGCCCAAGACAGAAGGGCACTGAAGCTTTCTTT
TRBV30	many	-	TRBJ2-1	CAWSVSSTGNEQFF	TGTGCCTGGAGTGTTTCCTCGACAGGCAATGAGCAGTTCTTC
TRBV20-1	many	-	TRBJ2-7	CSARGLGGSVSYEQYF	TGCAGTGCTAGAGGGTTAGGGGGGTCGGTCTCCTACGAGCAGTACTTC
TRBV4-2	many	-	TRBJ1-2	CASSQPIPARPNYGYTF	TGTGCCAGCAGCCAACCAATCCCCGCTCGTCCTAACTATGGCTACACCTTC
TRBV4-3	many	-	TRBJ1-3	CASSQDNALLSGNTIYF	TGCGCCAGCAGCCAAGATAACGCGCTCCTCTCTGGAAACACCATATATTTT
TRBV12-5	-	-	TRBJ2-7	CAGSRGGSGPYEQYF	TGTGCCGGCAGTCGGGGAGGTAGCGGCCCCTACGAGCAGTACTTC
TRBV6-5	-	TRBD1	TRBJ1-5	CASSHRQGTSPQHF	TGTGCCAGCAGTCATCGACAGGGGACCTCCCCCCAGCATTTT
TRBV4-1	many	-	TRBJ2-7	CASSQDSGESSYEQYF	TGCGCCAGCAGCCAAGATTCAGGGGAGAGTTCCTACGAGCAGTACTTC
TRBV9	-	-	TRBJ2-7	CASSVTGRRYEQSF	TGTGCCAGCAGCGTAACCGGGAGACGGTACGAGCAGTCCTTC
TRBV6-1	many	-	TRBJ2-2	CASSEVANTGELFF	TGTGCCAGCAGTGAGGTAGCAAACACCGGGGAGCTGTTTTTT
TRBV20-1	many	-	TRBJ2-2	CSARGVGNTGELFF	TGCAGTGCTAGAGGAGTGGGTAACACCGGGGAGCTGTTTTTT
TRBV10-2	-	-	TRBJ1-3	CASRGSNFHSGNTIYF	TGCGCCAGCAGGGGGTCGAACTTCCACTCTGGAAACACCATATATTTT
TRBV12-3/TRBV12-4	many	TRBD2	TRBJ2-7	CASSPMEAGEIYEQYF	TGTGCCAGCAGTCCTATGGAAGCGGGAGAGATCTACGAGCAGTACTTC
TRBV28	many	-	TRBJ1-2	CASSLGGAGANYGYTF	TGTGCCAGCAGTTTAGGAGGGGCTGGTGCGAACTATGGCTACACCTTC
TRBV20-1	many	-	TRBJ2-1	CSARDGEGGDEQFF	TGCAGTGCTAGAGATGGAGAGGGGGGGGATGAGCAGTTCTTC
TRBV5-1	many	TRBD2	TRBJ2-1	CASSLAAGGTAREQFF	TGCGCCAGCAGCTTGGCCGCCGGGGGGACGGCGAGGGAGCAGTTCTTC
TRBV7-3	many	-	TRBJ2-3	CASSTSSGGTDTQYF	TGTGCCAGCAGCACCAGCTCTGGGGGCACAGATACGCAGTATTTT
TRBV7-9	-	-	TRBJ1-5	CASSLTENQPQHF	TGTGCCAGCAGCTTAACGGAAAATCAGCCCCAGCATTTT
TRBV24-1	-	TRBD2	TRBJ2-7	CATSDTGRGGYYEQYF	TGTGCCACCAGTGACACCGGGAGGGGGGGGTACTACGAGCAGTACTTC
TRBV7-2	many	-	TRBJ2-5	CASSPVGSRETQYF	TGTGCCAGCAGTCCCGTGGGGTCTCGGGAGACCCAGTACTTC
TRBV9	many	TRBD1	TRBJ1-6	CASSDAPGQENSPLHF	TGTGCCAGCAGCGACGCGCCGGGACAGGAAAATTCACCCCTCCACTTT